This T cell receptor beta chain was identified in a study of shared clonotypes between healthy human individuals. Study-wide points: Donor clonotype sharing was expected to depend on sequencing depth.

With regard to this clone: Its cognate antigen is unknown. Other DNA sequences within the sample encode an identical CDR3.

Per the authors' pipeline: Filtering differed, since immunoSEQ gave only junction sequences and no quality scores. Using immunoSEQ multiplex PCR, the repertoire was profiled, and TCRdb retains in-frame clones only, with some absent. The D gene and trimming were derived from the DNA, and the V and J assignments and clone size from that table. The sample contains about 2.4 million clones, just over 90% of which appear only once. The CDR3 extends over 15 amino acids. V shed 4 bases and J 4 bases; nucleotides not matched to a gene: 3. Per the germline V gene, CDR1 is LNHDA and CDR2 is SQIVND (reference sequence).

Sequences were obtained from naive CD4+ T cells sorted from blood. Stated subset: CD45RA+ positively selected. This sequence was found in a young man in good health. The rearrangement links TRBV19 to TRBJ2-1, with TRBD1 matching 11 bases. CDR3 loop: CASSTGTGGYNEQFF. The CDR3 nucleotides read TGTGCCAGTAGTACCGGGACAGGGGGGTACAATGAGCAGTTCTTC.